This is a list of T cell receptor beta chains from one sample in a study of blood T cell repertoires in COVID-19. Produced via immunoSEQ multiplex PCR; TCRdb's table is partial and in-frame only. This table has 200,000 to 250,000 clones, approximately 80% appearing once. The sample taken for sequencing was peripheral blood. All receptors come from a woman of 80 years or more with COVID-19, enrolled during active disease. The CDR3 runs from the conserved cysteine through the conserved F or W. The D gene is left open where the match is weak. Expanded clones get a size class; other rows say once, few or many, or leave the size out.

-	TRBV6-5	TRBJ1-3	few	CASSYYPGTGNTIYF	TGTGCCAGCAGTTACTACCCTGGGACAGGAAACACCATATATTTT
-	TRBV6-1	TRBJ1-2	few	CASSEADSNYGYTF	TGTGCCAGCAGTGAAGCGGACAGTAACTATGGCTACACCTTC
-	TRBV19	TRBJ1-1	-	CASSVRGREAFF	TGTGCCAGTAGTGTCCGGGGGAGGGAGGCTTTCTTT
TRBD1	TRBV28	TRBJ1-2	few	CASNPPAGQGNYGYTF	TGTGCCAGCAATCCTCCTGCGGGACAGGGGAACTATGGCTACACCTTC
TRBD1	TRBV30	TRBJ1-1	-	CAWSLPGTGNTEAFF	TGTGCCTGGAGCCTCCCCGGGACAGGGAACACTGAAGCTTTCTTT
TRBD2	TRBV19	TRBJ2-3	-	CASSLGLAGGMDTQYF	TGTGCCAGTAGTCTCGGACTAGCGGGGGGAATGGATACGCAGTATTTT
-	TRBV7-8	TRBJ1-1	few	CASIPDRRSTEAFF	TGTGCCAGCATCCCTGACCGGAGAAGCACTGAAGCTTTCTTT
TRBD1	TRBV19	TRBJ1-1	few	CASSAYRGLNEAFF	TGTGCCAGTAGTGCATACAGGGGACTCAATGAAGCTTTCTTT
-	TRBV15	TRBJ2-1	-	CATSSSGSAYNEQFF	TGTGCCACCAGCAGCTCCGGGAGTGCCTACAATGAGCAGTTCTTC
TRBD1	TRBV2	TRBJ2-7	-	CASSPTGGSSYEQYF	TGTGCCAGCAGTCCCACAGGGGGGAGCTCCTACGAGCAGTACTTC
TRBD1	TRBV27	TRBJ2-6	-	CASTPGQGDPGANVLTF	TGTGCCAGCACTCCGGGACAGGGTGATCCCGGGGCCAACGTCCTGACTTTC
TRBD2	TRBV7-2	TRBJ2-5	-	CASSLISYVGTRAETQYF	TGTGCCAGCAGCTTAATATCCTACGTGGGGACTAGGGCGGAGACCCAGTACTTC
-	TRBV7-9	TRBJ1-1	-	CASDRGQTSFEAFF	TGTGCCAGCGATAGGGGACAAACCAGTTTTGAAGCTTTCTTT
-	TRBV11-2	TRBJ1-2	-	CASSLGPNRHGYTF	TGTGCCAGCAGCTTAGGGCCAAACCGCCATGGCTACACCTTC
TRBD2	TRBV28	TRBJ2-3	-	CASSGLGGADTQYF	TGTGCCAGCAGCGGGTTGGGGGGGGCAGATACGCAGTATTTT
TRBD1	TRBV7-3	TRBJ1-1	-	CASSFTGGIKGTEAFF	TGTGCCAGCAGCTTTACAGGGGGAATCAAGGGCACTGAAGCTTTCTTT